This passage covers 27 T cell receptor beta chains from one sample sequenced in a study of cytomegalovirus exposure and HLA in healthy donors (TCRdb year 2017). Library generation was performed with the immunoSEQ multiplex PCR assay. For the multiplex PCR, a mixture combining 60 forward primers for TCR Vbeta segments and 13 reverse primers for TCR Jbeta segments was used. TCRdb mirrors the immuneACCESS table, restricted to in-frame sequences. Some clones are absent from its copies; in checked studies, under half trace to an unresolved V gene, and the reason for the others is unknown. The sample table shows roughly 49,000 clones, and around 81% are seen once. Jointly, the top ten make up 2% to 2.5% of the sample. Sequenced sample: PBMCs. The receptors were gathered from a boy aged 5-17 years in good health and CMV-seropositive.

The CDR3 bases are TGTGCCAGCAGCCGCGCAGGAACTGAAGCTTTCTTT. Protein product: CASSRAGTEAFF. The chain employs TRBV9 and TRBJ1-1; D not resolved. The CDR3 spans 12 residues. CDR1 SGDLS and CDR2 YYNGEE come from the germline V gene. V was cut by 4 bases and J by 5 bases, with 9 bases left in between.

The V gene is TRBV2, the J gene TRBJ2-1; the match to TRBD2 covers 7 bases. The CDR3 is 15 residues long. Looked up from germline, CDR1 is SNHLY and CDR2 is FYNNEI. Germline trimming cut 6 bases from V and 0 bases from J; bases unmatched to any gene: 5. DNA for the CDR3: TGTGCCAGCAGGAAGCGGGGTAGCTCCTACAATGAGCAGTTCTTC. This encodes CASRKRGSSYNEQFF.

This chain joins TRBV6-1 and TRBJ2-5, with TRBD1 matching 8 bases. Germline CDR1 MNHNS, CDR2 SASEGT. The CDR3 is 13 amino acids. V lost 10 bases and J lost 2; bases outside the gene matches: 6. The CDR3 protein is CATGQGYQETQYF. The CDR3, as DNA: TGTGCCACAGGACAGGGATATCAAGAGACCCAGTACTTC.

This chain links TRBV14 with TRBJ1-1; perhaps TRBD1 as D (6 bases). Trimming pared 0 bases from V and 6 bases from J, leaving 14 bases between. The length of the CDR3 is 15 residues. Germline loops: CDR1 SGHDN, CDR2 FVKESK. DNA for the CDR3: TGTGCCAGCAGCCAAGAAGGACAGCATAAGGCTGAAGCTTTCTTT. Protein sequence: CASSQEGQHKAEAFF.

The chain uses TRBV7-9 and TRBJ2-3, with 7 bases fitting TRBD2. The germline gives CDR1 SEHNR, CDR2 FQNEAQ (reference sequence). Germline trimming cut 2 bases from V and 1 base from J; bases unmatched to any gene: 3. The CDR3 spans 15 residues. CDR3 coding DNA: TGTGCCAGCAGCTTATCGGCGGGGGGCACAGATACGCAGTATTTT. Encoded protein: CASSLSAGGTDTQYF.

The chain carries TRBV10-2 and TRBJ2-1, with D possibly TRBD1 on 6 matching bases. CDR1 WSHSY and CDR2 SAAADI come from the germline V gene. This CDR3 is built from 18 residues. V was shortened by 0 bases and J by 7 bases, with 22 bases between the two germline ends. The CDR3 loop reads CASSESPGRARRGNEQFF. CDR3 DNA sequence: TGCGCCAGCAGTGAGTCCCCAGGACGGGCCCGAAGGGGGAATGAGCAGTTCTTC.

V gene TRBV5-4 combines with J gene TRBJ1-4; tentatively, D is TRBD1 (5 bases). CDR1 and CDR2 (germline): SGHNT, YYREEE (reference sequence). V was clipped by 4 bases and J by 8 bases, with 12 bases between them. The CDR3 has 13 residues. The CDR3 sequence: CASSSRVGEKLFF. The DNA of the CDR3 is TGTGCCAGCAGCAGCAGGGTTGGCGAAAAACTGTTTTTT. Looking up the rest from reference TRBV5-4 and TRBJ1-4 gives the full variable domain: ETGVTQSPTHLIKTRGQQVTLRCSSQSGHNTVSWYQQALGQGPQFIFQYYREEENGRGNFPPRFSGLQFPNYSSELNVNALELDDSALYLCASSSRVGEKLFFGSGTQLSVL.

This chain links TRBV6-5 with TRBJ2-7; 8 bases are a match to TRBD1. V gave up 6 bases and J gave up 2 bases; unmatched junction bases: 3. Germline values: CDR1 MNHEY, CDR2 SVGAGI. CDR3 length: 13 amino acids. CDR3 coding DNA: TGTGCCAGCAGCCAACAGGGGGCCTACGAGCAGTACTTC. Protein: CASSQQGAYEQYF.

This clone was detected a few times. The chain carries TRBV7-7 and TRBJ2-2, with a tentative D call TRBD2 (5 bases). Germline V CDR1 and CDR2: SSHAT, FNYEAQ (reference sequence). The CDR3 totals 14 residues. The CDR3 region has the DNA TGTGCTAGCCGAGCACTAGACAATCCCGGGGAGCTGTTTTTT. This codes for CASRALDNPGELFF.

The rearrangement links TRBV5-4 to TRBJ1-3; TRBD1 might be the D (5 bases). Germline-derived CDR1 and CDR2 are SGHNT and YYREEE (reference sequence). Trimming removed 7 bases from V and 1 base from J, with 12 bases in between. The CDR3 length is 14 residues. The CDR3 DNA sequence: TGTGCCAGCTCCGACAGTCGGTCTGGAAACACCATATATTTT. It yields the protein CASSDSRSGNTIYF.

The chain employs TRBV29-1 and TRBJ2-2; tentatively, D is TRBD2 (5 bases). Germline-derived CDR1 and CDR2 are SQVTM and ANQGSEA. The V end was cut by 6 bases, the J end by 2 bases, with 13 bases between. The length of the CDR3 is 14 residues. DNA for the CDR3: TGCAGCGTAAGAGCTAGCCAAAACACCGGGGAGCTGTTTTTT. This encodes CSVRASQNTGELFF.

This chain joins TRBV7-2 and TRBJ2-1, with D uncertain. Trimming took 5 bases from V and 5 from J, leaving 16 bases between them. Germline CDR1 reads SGHTA; CDR2 reads FQGNSA. The CDR3 sequence is 15 residues long. The CDR3 protein is CASSQQLITHNEQFF. The CDR3 nucleotides are TGTGCCAGCAGCCAACAACTAATCACCCACAATGAGCAGTTCTTC.

The chain has TRBV19 and TRBJ1-3; D uncertain. CDR3 length: 15 amino acids. Germline-derived CDR1 and CDR2 are LNHDA and SQIVND (reference sequence). Trimming stripped 7 bases from V and 0 bases from J, with 13 bases between. The DNA for the CDR3 is TGTGCCAGTAACAGACCGAGCCCCTCTGGAAACACCATATATTTT. This translates into CASNRPSPSGNTIYF. The full variable domain, with the rest looked up from reference TRBV19 and TRBJ1-3, is DGGITQSPKYLFRKEGQNVTLSCEQNLNHDAMYWYRQDPGQGLRLIYYSQIVNDFQKGDIAEGYSVSREKKESFPLTVTSAQKNPTAFYLCASNRPSPSGNTIYFGEGSWLTVV.

V usage is TRBV5-5 and J usage is TRBJ1-1; D unresolved. V lost 10 bases to trimming and J lost 1 base, with 11 bases between them. CDR3 length equals 12 residues. Germline V gene data show CDR1 as SGHKS and CDR2 as YYEKEE (reference sequence). The CDR3 coding sequence is TGTGCCTCCTCCACCGGGAACACTGAAGCTTTCTTT. It codes for CASSTGNTEAFF.

A few counts support this clone. The CDR3 DNA follows: TGTGCCAGCAGCCCTGGCCCGGGCACTGAAGCTTTCTTT. It is translated as CASSPGPGTEAFF. The chain uses TRBV5-5 and TRBJ1-1; no definite D call. Germline loops: CDR1 SGHKS, CDR2 YYEKEE (reference sequence). Trimming took 4 bases from V and 4 from J, leaving 11 bases between them. This CDR3 is built from 13 residues.

The rearrangement links TRBV7-9 to TRBJ2-7; 8 bases agree with TRBD1. CDR3 size: 13 residues. Unmatched junction bases numbered 4, after V lost 5 bases and J lost 4 bases. Germline values: CDR1 SEHNR, CDR2 FQNEAQ (reference sequence). DNA for the CDR3: TGTGCCAGCAGCGGACAGGGTAGATACGAGCAGTACTTC. This translates into CASSGQGRYEQYF.

The V call is TRBV2, the J call TRBJ2-2; D possibly corresponds to TRBD1 (5 bases). V dropped 3 bases and J dropped 1 base, with 9 bases sitting between them. The CDR3 length is 15 residues. Looked up from germline, CDR1 is SNHLY and CDR2 is FYNNEI. CDR3 DNA: TGTGCCAGCAGTGATCAGGGTATGAACACCGGGGAGCTGTTTTTT. It is translated as CASSDQGMNTGELFF.

The gene calls are TRBV5-6 and TRBJ2-7; a weak D match, TRBD1 (6 bases). Trimming took off 4 bases at V and 1 base at J, with 12 bases between the two ends. The CDR3 runs 14 residues. CDR1 is SGHDT and CDR2 is YYEEEE in the germline V gene. CDR3 coding DNA: TGTGCCAGCAGCCGTCCAGGGGTTTCCTACGAGCAGTACTTC. Amino acids: CASSRPGVSYEQYF. Variable domain in full (rest from reference TRBV5-6 and TRBJ2-7): DAGVTQSPTHLIKTRGQQVTLRCSPKSGHDTVSWYQQALGQGPQFIFQYYEEEERQRGNFPDRFSGHQFPNYSSELNVNALLLGDSALYLCASSRPGVSYEQYFGPGTRLTVT.

The genes are TRBV2 and TRBJ1-1; 7 nucleotides match TRBD1. Trimming removed 5 bases from V and 4 bases from J; junction bases left unmatched: 4. The CDR3 has 13 residues. Germline CDR1 reads SNHLY; CDR2 reads FYNNEI. CDR3 residues: CASSRQGGTEAFF. CDR3 nucleotides: TGTGCCAGCAGTAGACAGGGTGGCACTGAAGCTTTCTTT.

This chain connects TRBV5-1 to TRBJ1-2; D is ambiguous. V lost 7 bases to trimming and J lost 7 bases, with 20 bases between them. The germline gives CDR1 SGHRS, CDR2 YFSETQ. CDR3 size: 14 residues. The CDR3 reads CASGGRERLGGYTF. The CDR3 DNA is TGCGCCAGCGGAGGTAGGGAGAGGTTAGGTGGCTACACCTTC.

The rearrangement links TRBV5-5 to TRBJ1-1; maybe TRBD1 (5 bases). V was cut by 3 bases and J by 2 bases, with 14 bases left in between. The CDR3 extends over 15 amino acids. Germline V gene sequence: CDR1 SGHKS, CDR2 YYEKEE (reference sequence). The CDR3 loop is CASSWITGGNTEAFF. CDR3 nucleotide sequence: TGTGCCAGCAGCTGGATTACGGGGGGAAACACTGAAGCTTTCTTT. The entire variable domain, with the rest obtained from reference TRBV5-5 and TRBJ1-1, is as follows: DAGVTQSPTHLIKTRGQQVTLRCSPISGHKSVSWYQQVLGQGPQFIFQYYEKEERGRGNFPDRFSARQFPNYSSELNVNALLLGDSALYLCASSWITGGNTEAFFGQGTRLTVV.

This clone showed up just a few times. The chain employs TRBV7-9 and TRBJ1-2; TRBD1 is a possible D gene (6 bases). V lost 2 bases, J lost 4 bases, and 14 bases lay in between. This CDR3 is 15 amino acids long. Germline V CDR1 and CDR2: SEHNR, FQNEAQ (reference sequence). CDR3 protein: CASSLPPQGAYGYTF. The CDR3 nucleotides read TGTGCCAGCAGCTTACCTCCACAGGGCGCCTATGGCTACACCTTC.

The rearrangement uses TRBV12-5 and TRBJ1-5; no definite D call. V shed 2 bases and J shed 10 bases, with 21 bases lying between them. The CDR3 is 16 amino acids. CDR1 and CDR2 (germline): LGHNT, FRNRAP. For the CDR3, the DNA is TGTGCTAGTGGTTTGCTACGGGGATTGTCCCAAGAACCCCAGCATTTT. It codes for CASGLLRGLSQEPQHF.

V usage is TRBV7-3 and J usage is TRBJ1-2; possibly TRBD1 for D (6 bases). The CDR3 has 18 amino acids. Germline V gives CDR1 SGHTA, CDR2 FQGTGA. V was pared by 1 base and J by 5 bases, with 23 bases between. CDR3 region: CASSLRGGANAIRYGYTF. The DNA for the CDR3 is TGTGCCAGCAGCTTAAGGGGGGGGGCTAACGCCATCCGATATGGCTACACCTTC.

CDR3 loop: CSVGTGERETQYF. The CDR3 DNA sequence: TGCAGCGTAGGGACAGGGGAGCGAGAGACCCAGTACTTC. The chain recombines TRBV29-1 with TRBJ2-5; 10 bases are a match to TRBD1. Looked up from germline, CDR1 is SQVTM and CDR2 is ANQGSEA. This CDR3 comprises 13 residues. The V segment lost 6 bases and the J segment 4 bases; nucleotides outside the gene matches: 5.

The CDR3 bases are TGTGCCAGCAGCCAAGATCAAGTGGGCGAGCAGTTCTTC. It is translated as CASSQDQVGEQFF. The chain has TRBV14 and TRBJ2-1, with D uncertain. V dropped 0 bases and J dropped 10 bases, with 10 bases sitting between them. Germline assignment: CDR1 SGHDN and CDR2 FVKESK. The CDR3 is made up of 13 amino acids.

DNA of the CDR3: TGTGCCAGCAGCCACCCGGGGGGCGGGGGCCCAATCTCTGGGGCCAACGTCCTGACTTTC. Its protein product is CASSHPGGGGPISGANVLTF. The V call is TRBV12-1, the J call TRBJ2-6; the table's TRBD2 call for D was not verified on the DNA. TRBV12-1 is a pseudogene. This CDR3 is built from 20 residues.